This T cell receptor (beta chain) was recovered during a study of human T cells and chemical hapten exposure. Study-wide context: Minor pooled library volume differences mainly drove per-sample TCR yield variation. General study results and limits: With regard to DPC sensitization, TCRs above 1 in 1000 frequency did not change.

The CDR3 extends over 13 amino acids. CDR1 and CDR2 from the germline V gene are SGHVS and FQNEAQ. With V trimmed by 5 bases and J by 6 bases, 6 bases remained unmatched. The library gave individual cDNA molecules unique molecular identifiers. Original analysis: A typical sample had around 90,000 TCRs, with 23,224 to 690,600 overall. Each CDR3 protein gets one entry after TCRdb re-called the reads with MiXCR. The V and J calls follow TCRdb's processing rather than the paper's. The repertoire holds about 120,000 distinct CDR3 sequences, with 6.5% to 10% as singletons. The template was total RNA from unfractionated whole blood. Note on this clonotype: Its specificity is unknown.

The TCR was taken from a human donor in good health. Some clones in this sample may be carry-over from other donors' samples. Sequencing was performed on whole blood. The genes are TRBV7-8 and TRBJ2-7, with 8 bases identical to TRBD1. The CDR3 DNA follows: TGTGCCAGCAGCCCCCGTGACAGGGGCGAGCAGTACTTC. It translates to CASSPRDRGEQYF.